These 9 T cell receptor beta chains were sequenced from one sample in a study of technical replicates of blood from several donors. Some clones are missing from TCRdb's copy, which holds only in-frame ones; the method was immunoSEQ multiplex PCR. The table shows 75,000 to 85,000 clones, with nearly 97% occurring only once. Material: T cells isolated from PBMCs. The source of these receptors is a human donor in good health.

This rearrangement joins TRBV7-9 to TRBJ2-7; D might be TRBD1 (5 bases). Germline V gene data show CDR1 as SEHNR and CDR2 as FQNEAQ (reference sequence). There are 15 residues in the CDR3. V lost 5 bases and J lost 0, with 14 bases in between. CDR3 in amino acids: CASSRDSSRSYEQYF. Written as DNA, the CDR3 is TGTGCCAGCAGCAGAGACAGCTCCCGCTCCTACGAGCAGTACTTC. The entire variable domain, with the rest obtained from reference TRBV7-9 and TRBJ2-7, is as follows: DTGVSQNPRHKITKRGQNVTFRCDPISEHNRLYWYRQTLGQGPEFLTYFQNEAQLEKSRLLSDRFSAERPKGSFSTLEIQRTEQGDSAMYLCASSRDSSRSYEQYFGPGTRLTVT.

The chain combines TRBV7-8 with TRBJ1-2, with TRBD1 as a possible D gene (5 bases). CDR3 length: 13 amino acids. The germline V gene encodes CDR1 SGHVS and CDR2 FQNEAQ. V gave up 5 bases and J gave up 8 bases, with 15 bases separating them. The CDR3 DNA follows: TGTGCCAGCAGCCAAGACAGCCGATGGGGCTACACCTTC. Protein product: CASSQDSRWGYTF.

The V and J genes are TRBV9 and TRBJ1-1; D remains unclear. Germline V gives CDR1 SGDLS, CDR2 YYNGEE. V was pared by 0 bases and J by 3 bases, with 15 bases between. The length of the CDR3 is 16 residues. The CDR3 sequence is CASSVVASKADTEAFF. The CDR3, as DNA: TGTGCCAGCAGCGTAGTGGCCTCGAAGGCGGACACTGAAGCTTTCTTT.

The V and J genes are TRBV11-3 and TRBJ2-1; D possibly corresponds to TRBD2 (5 bases). Germline V lookup: CDR1 SGHNT, CDR2 YENEEA. The CDR3 has 15 amino acids. V was trimmed by 3 bases and J by 5 bases, leaving 14 bases between them. The CDR3 DNA reads as TGTGCCAGCAGCTTCTCGTGGGAGAGTCACAATGAGCAGTTCTTC. Translated: CASSFSWESHNEQFF.

This clone was detected once. V and J are TRBV5-4 and TRBJ2-7; D remains ambiguous. The germline V gene has CDR1 SGHNT and CDR2 YYREEE (reference sequence). V gave up 1 base and J gave up 2 bases, with 4 bases separating them. There are 12 residues in the CDR3. The CDR3 DNA follows: TGTGCCAGCAGCTTGTATACCTACGAGCAGTACTTC. Its translation is CASSLYTYEQYF.

V gene TRBV27 combines with J gene TRBJ2-1; possibly TRBD2 for D (6 bases). V lost 5 bases and J lost 2, with 16 bases in between. CDR3 length: 16 amino acids. Per germline, CDR1 MNHEY and CDR2 SMNVEV (reference sequence). CDR3: CASSPTGLLTYNEQFF. The CDR3 DNA reads TGTGCCAGCAGTCCAACGGGACTCCTGACCTACAATGAGCAGTTCTTC.

The chain recombines TRBV15 with TRBJ2-3, with 8 bases aligning to TRBD2. Germline CDR1 reads LNHNV; CDR2 reads YYDKDF (reference sequence). The trim removed 3 bases at V and 6 bases at J, leaving 8 bases unmatched. The CDR3 runs 15 residues. In DNA, the CDR3 is TGTGCCACCAGCAGTCCTAGCGGGCCGGCTGATACGCAGTATTTT. This codes for CATSSPSGPADTQYF.

The chain couples TRBV11-2 to TRBJ1-1; tentatively, D is TRBD1 (5 bases). CDR3 length: 14 residues. The V and J ends lost 3 bases and 7 bases respectively, with 15 bases between them. The V gene's germline CDR1 is SGHAT and CDR2 FQNNGV. This CDR3 reads CASSFFIGVNEAFF. The DNA for the CDR3 is TGTGCCAGCAGCTTCTTTATAGGGGTCAATGAAGCTTTCTTT.

The chain combines TRBV12-5 with TRBJ1-1; D perhaps matches TRBD1 (5 bases). This CDR3 contains 12 residues. CDR1 is LGHNT, CDR2 FRNRAP, per germline. V shed 2 bases and J shed 11 bases, with 12 bases lying between them. The DNA of the CDR3 is TGTGCTAGTGGTTTGCGAAGACAGATGGCTTTCTTT. Protein: CASGLRRQMAFF.